Here is one T cell receptor beta chain with its context. As yet, its antigen is unknown. The data stem from a study of cytomegalovirus exposure and HLA in healthy donors. Broader study findings: Solely CMV serostatus was available to characterize immune exposure. Cytomegalovirus association was listed for around 180 TCR beta chains.

Healthy people donating bone marrow made up the donors. It was with 60 Vbeta and 13 Jbeta primers that the PCR ran. Assay: immunoSEQ multiplex PCR; the TCRdb copy retains only in-frame clones and omits some. Of roughly 150,000 clones listed, 70% are singletons. Germline trimming cut 4 bases from V and 0 bases from J; bases unmatched to any gene: 7. Germline lookup yields CDR1 SGHVS and CDR2 FNYEAQ. This CDR3 is 16 amino acids long. Sequences were obtained from PBMCs. The chain employs TRBV7-6 and TRBJ1-1; 8 bases are shared with TRBD1. The clonotype originates from a woman in her 30s in good health and CMV-seronegative. The CDR3 here is CASSYKPGQVNTEAFF. CDR3 DNA: TGTGCCAGCAGCTACAAACCGGGACAGGTGAACACTGAAGCTTTCTTT. The full variable domain, its missing parts supplied by reference TRBV7-6 and TRBJ1-1, is GAGVSQSPRYKVTKRGQDVALRCDPISGHVSLYWYRQALGQGPEFLTYFNYEAQQDKSGLPNDRFSAERPEGSISTLTIQRTEQRDSAMYRCASSYKPGQVNTEAFFGQGTRLTVV.